Below, one T cell receptor (beta chain) is given with its context. Trimming removed 5 bases at V and 0 bases at J, with 20 bases between. The CDR3 length is 18 residues. Germline assignment: CDR1 LNHDA and CDR2 SQIVND (reference sequence). The entry originates in a study of blood T cell repertoires in COVID-19. Study information: Samples representing acute and convalescent COVID-19 were sourced from the United States, Italy and Spain. Sample material is recorded as cDNA or gDNA derived from T cells, B-cell-depleted T cells, or PBMCs.

Original methodology: Counts of nucleated cells, estimated from reference gene primer amplification, were obtained. Assay used: immunoSEQ multiplex PCR; TCRdb lists only in-frame clones, some missing. That table gives V, J and clone size, and the DNA gave D and trimming. This sample carries about 76,000 clones, 65% to 90% of them seen once, and the ten largest clones take 18%. The source is a human donor in a cohort sampled during active COVID-19. The J gene is TRBJ1-3, the V gene TRBV19, with a weak D call TRBD1 (6 bases). Input material: peripheral blood. The CDR3 DNA is TGTGCCAGTAGTCTTCCAGCCCCGACAGGAATCTCTGGAAACACCATATATTTT. Amino acids: CASSLPAPTGISGNTIYF.